The rows below give T cell receptor beta chains drawn from one sample of a study of cytotoxic CD8 clonotypes in ibrutinib-treated CLL. The assay was immunoSEQ multiplex PCR, and TCRdb's table has in-frame clones only and misses some. The top ten hold roughly 3.1% of the sample, which has around 130,000 clones, 80% to 85% seen once. Sequencing used PBMCs, obtained after 24 months of ibrutinib treatment. Receptor source: a human donor with chronic lymphocytic leukemia. Each CDR3 is given with its conserved first and last residue. Each record gives: CDR3 length, clone size, D gene, V gene, J gene, CDR3 protein, CDR3 DNA. A D gene is named only where the DNA matches it firmly. Clone size is stated in some rows and not others, as once, few, many or a class when expanded.

17	.	TRBD1	TRBV7-8	TRBJ2-3	CASSLGPDRASTDTQYF	TGTGCCAGCAGCTTAGGTCCAGACAGGGCCAGCACAGATACGCAGTATTTT
17	.	TRBD1	TRBV27	TRBJ1-2	CASSIRQGPGGNYGYTF	TGTGCCAGCAGTATTCGACAGGGGCCAGGGGGGAACTATGGCTACACCTTC
15	.	.	TRBV30	TRBJ1-2	CAWRRSRTSSGGYTF	TGTGCCTGGCGACGTTCTCGTACTTCATCGGGCGGCTACACCTTC
15	.	TRBD1	TRBV7-8	TRBJ2-3	CASKPTGGGTDTQYF	TGTGCCAGCAAGCCGACAGGGGGAGGCACAGATACGCAGTATTTT
14	once	TRBD1	TRBV27	TRBJ2-7	CASKPGDSPYEQYF	TGTGCCAGCAAGCCCGGGGACAGTCCCTACGAGCAGTACTTC
15	.	TRBD2	TRBV4-3	TRBJ2-5	CASSQDAGVWETQYF	TGCGCCAGCAGCCAAGATGCGGGGGTATGGGAGACCCAGTACTTC
13	.	.	TRBV7-2	TRBJ2-3	CASSFFGADTQYF	TGTGCCAGCAGCTTCTTCGGGGCAGATACGCAGTATTTT
14	.	.	TRBV10-3	TRBJ2-1	CAISEGQGVDEQFF	TGTGCCATCAGTGAGGGTCAGGGCGTCGATGAGCAGTTCTTC
15	.	.	TRBV6-1	TRBJ1-5	CASSEALGERQPQHF	TGTGCCAGCAGTGAAGCATTGGGGGAGAGACAGCCCCAGCATTTT
17	.	TRBD1	TRBV19	TRBJ2-5	CASTPTTGTGLQETQYF	TGTGCCAGTACCCCCACGACCGGGACAGGGCTCCAAGAGACCCAGTACTTC
15	.	.	TRBV5-6	TRBJ1-2	CASSPGGAGVYGYTF	TGTGCCAGCAGCCCCGGTGGGGCAGGAGTCTATGGCTACACCTTC
16	.	.	TRBV29-1	TRBJ2-2	CSVQGVEQGATGELFF	TGCAGCGTACAAGGGGTAGAACAGGGAGCCACCGGGGAGCTGTTTTTT
18	.	TRBD1	TRBV30	TRBJ2-7	CAWNASPTGTGVSYEQYF	TGTGCCTGGAACGCCAGCCCCACCGGGACAGGGGTCTCCTACGAGCAGTACTTC
14	.	TRBD1	TRBV4-3	TRBJ1-1	CASSQDRGPWAAFF	TGCGCCAGCAGCCAAGACAGGGGGCCATGGGCGGCTTTCTTT
15	.	.	TRBV7-2	TRBJ2-2	CASNRGQGWTGELFF	TGTGCCAGCAACCGAGGGCAGGGTTGGACCGGGGAGCTGTTTTTT
13	.	.	TRBV6-6	TRBJ1-6	CASSTESLSPLHF	TGTGCCAGCAGTACCGAGAGCCTTTCACCCCTCCACTTT
18	.	TRBD2	TRBV27	TRBJ2-2	CASSLFRRAGGNTGELFF	TGTGCCAGCAGTTTATTCCGTCGGGCGGGGGGAAACACCGGGGAGCTGTTTTTT
15	once	TRBD1	TRBV6-5	TRBJ1-5	CASSHDRGSNQPQHF	TGTGCCAGCAGTCATGACAGGGGCAGCAATCAGCCCCAGCATTTT
12	.	.	TRBV6-5	TRBJ1-2	CASSPGPGGRTF	TGTGCCAGCAGTCCCGGACCCGGGGGGCGAACCTTC
12	.	.	TRBV6-5	TRBJ2-5	CASAGTQETQYF	TGTGCCAGCGCCGGGACCCAAGAGACCCAGTACTTC
16	.	TRBD2	TRBV7-2	TRBJ2-3	CASRPPGLAGLDTQYF	TGTGCCAGCAGACCACCGGGACTAGCGGGTCTAGATACGCAGTATTTT
13	.	.	TRBV7-2	TRBJ2-1	CASSSRDGNEQFF	TGTGCCAGCAGCTCCCGCGACGGGAATGAGCAGTTCTTC
16	.	.	TRBV19	TRBJ1-5	CASSIALGRLHQPQHF	TGTGCCAGTAGTATAGCCCTGGGACGGCTACATCAGCCCCAGCATTTT
16	once	TRBD1	TRBV4-3	TRBJ2-2	CASSQGTGTNTGELFF	TGCGCCAGCAGCCAAGGGACAGGAACGAACACCGGGGAGCTGTTTTTT
14	.	.	TRBV6-5	TRBJ1-2	CASSQGNLDYGYTF	TGTGCCAGCAGTCAAGGGAATTTAGACTATGGCTACACCTTC
14	once	.	TRBV6-5	TRBJ1-4	CASSYDRWNEKLFF	TGTGCCAGCAGTTACGACAGGTGGAATGAAAAACTGTTTTTT
15	.	.	TRBV19	TRBJ1-1	CASSISGARNTEAFF	TGTGCCAGTAGTATATCGGGGGCCCGGAACACTGAAGCTTTCTTT
14	.	.	TRBV15	TRBJ1-2	CATSVNRVGYGYTF	TGTGCCACCAGCGTAAACAGGGTGGGGTATGGCTACACCTTC
14	.	TRBD2	TRBV5-4	TRBJ2-5	CASSGSGGLETQYF	TGTGCCAGCAGCGGGTCGGGGGGGCTTGAGACCCAGTACTTC
16	.	TRBD2	TRBV10-3	TRBJ2-7	CAISESMAGGTSEQYF	TGTGCCATCAGTGAGTCGATGGCGGGGGGTACCTCCGAGCAGTACTTC
14	.	.	TRBV5-1	TRBJ1-1	CASAYPGQNTEAFF	TGCGCCAGCGCATACCCGGGACAGAACACTGAAGCTTTCTTT
10	few	.	TRBV30	TRBJ1-1	CACMGAEAFF	TGTGCCTGCATGGGGGCAGAAGCTTTCTTT
15	.	TRBD1	TRBV18	TRBJ2-3	CASSRQGISTDTQYF	TGTGCCAGCTCTCGACAGGGGATTAGCACAGATACGCAGTATTTT
15	.	.	TRBV7-2	TRBJ2-5	CASSSLKGAGETQYF	TGTGCCAGCAGCTCACTAAAAGGGGCCGGGGAGACCCAGTACTTC
12	.	.	TRBV2	TRBJ2-3	CASRYTSDTQYF	TGTGCCAGCAGATACACTTCAGATACGCAGTATTTT
14	once	.	TRBV7-9	TRBJ1-1	CASSLEGANTEAFF	TGTGCCAGCAGCTTAGAAGGAGCAAACACTGAAGCTTTCTTT
16	few	.	TRBV7-2	TRBJ1-5	CASSLVAGITNQPQHF	TGTGCCAGCAGCTTAGTGGCAGGGATTACTAATCAGCCCCAGCATTTT
15	.	.	TRBV9	TRBJ2-1	CASSNSGGRNNEQFF	TGTGCCAGCAGCAATAGTGGGGGCCGCAACAATGAGCAGTTCTTC
16	.	.	TRBV5-1	TRBJ1-2	CASSPGGFRQPYGYTF	TGCGCCAGCAGCCCTGGAGGGTTTCGGCAGCCTTATGGCTACACCTTC
15	.	.	TRBV7-9	TRBJ1-3	CASSPPQGSGNTIYF	TGTGCCAGCAGCCCACCACAGGGATCTGGAAACACCATATATTTT
14	.	.	TRBV29-1	TRBJ2-3	CSVEGGTPTDTQYF	TGCAGCGTTGAAGGCGGGACGCCTACAGATACGCAGTATTTT